The 4 T cell receptor beta chains given below trace back to one sample, sequenced in a study of cytomegalovirus exposure and HLA in healthy donors. The PCR used 60 Vbeta and 13 Jbeta primers. TCRdb's copy holds only in-frame clones and misses some; the assay was immunoSEQ multiplex PCR. The data show about 170,000 clones, over 60% seen once. Sequenced input: PBMCs. Receptor source: a man between 40 and 49 years old in good health and CMV-seropositive.

V gene TRBV29-1 combines with J gene TRBJ2-5, with 11 bases fitting TRBD2. The CDR3 length is 12 residues. Germline CDR1 reads SQVTM; CDR2 reads ANQGSEA. CDR3 residues: CRLAGASETQYF. CDR3 DNA: TGCAGACTAGCGGGAGCTTCAGAGACCCAGTACTTC.

The chain couples TRBV29-1 to TRBJ2-1; the D gene is possibly TRBD2 (5 bases). The CDR3 consists of 13 residues. CDR1 is SQVTM and CDR2 is ANQGSEA in the germline V gene. Trimming stripped 7 bases from V and 1 base from J, with 11 bases between. This CDR3 is CSATRVSYNEQFF. In DNA form, the CDR3 reads TGCAGCGCCACTAGGGTTTCCTACAATGAGCAGTTCTTC.

The V and J genes are TRBV28 and TRBJ2-7; possibly TRBD1 for D (5 bases). V was clipped by 3 bases and J by 4 bases, with 16 bases between them. Per the germline V gene, CDR1 is MDHEN and CDR2 is SYDVKM. This CDR3 has 15 amino acids. This CDR3 is CASSFPVKGPYEQYF. CDR3 DNA sequence: TGTGCCAGCAGTTTTCCTGTCAAGGGGCCTTACGAGCAGTACTTC.

The CDR3 loop is CASDKNRDRGRINYGYTF. The CDR3 nucleotides are TGTGCCAGCGATAAGAACCGGGACAGGGGGCGAATAAACTATGGCTACACCTTC. The V gene is TRBV5-4, the J gene TRBJ1-2, with 12 bases matching TRBD1. V shed 7 bases, J shed 2 bases, and the junction held 15 bases outside the gene matches. CDR3 length equals 18 residues. The germline V gene has CDR1 SGHNT and CDR2 YYREEE (reference sequence).